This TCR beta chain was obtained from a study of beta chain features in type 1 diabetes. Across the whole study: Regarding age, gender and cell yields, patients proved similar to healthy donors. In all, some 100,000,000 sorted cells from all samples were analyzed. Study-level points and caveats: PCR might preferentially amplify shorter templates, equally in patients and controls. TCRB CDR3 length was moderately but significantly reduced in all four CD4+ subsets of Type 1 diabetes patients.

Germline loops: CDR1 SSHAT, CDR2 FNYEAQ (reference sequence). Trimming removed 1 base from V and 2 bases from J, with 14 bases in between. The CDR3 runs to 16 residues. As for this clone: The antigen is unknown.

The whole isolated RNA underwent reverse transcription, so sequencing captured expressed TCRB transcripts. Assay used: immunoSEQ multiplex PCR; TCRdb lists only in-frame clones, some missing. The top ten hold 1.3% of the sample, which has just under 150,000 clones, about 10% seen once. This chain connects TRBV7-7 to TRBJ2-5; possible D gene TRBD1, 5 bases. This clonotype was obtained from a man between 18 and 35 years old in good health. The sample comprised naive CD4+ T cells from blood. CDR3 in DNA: TGTGCCAGCAGCTTAGAGTGGGGCGGCGGTCAAGAGACCCAGTACTTC. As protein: CASSLEWGGGQETQYF.